This T cell receptor beta chain was identified during a study of cytomegalovirus exposure and HLA in healthy donors. Study-level results: In a later analysis, parvovirus B19, influenza, CMV and Epstein-Barr virus appeared linked to several top co-occurrence clusters. There were under 200 TCR beta chains listed as cytomegalovirus-associated. Segments of the TCR beta V type were, in most cases, productive about 90% or about 30% of the time in an earlier analysis.

A word on this clone: As yet, its antigen is unknown.

With 7 bases removed from V and 1 base from J, the gap between germline ends came to 14 bases. From germline, CDR1 is MNHEY and CDR2 SMNVEV (reference sequence). The CDR3 is 14 residues long. The donors comprised healthy bone marrow donors. PCR employed 60 Vbeta and 13 Jbeta primers. The repertoire was sequenced with immunoSEQ multiplex PCR; TCRdb's copy has only in-frame clones and lacks some. The sample consists of about 100,000 clones, over 70% of them appearing once. The V gene is TRBV27, the J gene TRBJ2-7; a weak D match, TRBD1 (5 bases). The sequenced sample was PBMCs. The sequence derives from a man aged 50 to 59 in good health and CMV-seronegative. The CDR3 reads CASNPGLGSYEQYF. The CDR3 DNA reads as TGTGCCAGCAATCCAGGGCTAGGGTCCTACGAGCAGTACTTC.